This T cell receptor (beta chain) was profiled in a study of T cells in localized non-small cell lung cancer. Using immunoSEQ multiplex PCR, the repertoire was profiled, and TCRdb retains in-frame clones only, with some absent. The data hold about 72,000 clones, with approximately 84% observed a single time. Points from the study as a whole: Sequencing involved a lone tumor region, leaving heterogeneity possible. A median roughly 57 of the top 100 tumor clones appeared in adjacent lung. Uninvolved nearby lung showed the greatest T cell clonality, exceeding that found in tumor.

This clone was detected once. Its antigen is undetermined. Here the sequenced sample was peripheral blood, taken before any cancer treatment. The source of this sequence is a female donor at least 60 years old with stage I lung adenocarcinoma.

CDR3 residues: CASSKSGSDEQYF. In DNA form, the CDR3 reads TGTGCCAGCTCGAAGAGCGGGAGCGACGAGCAGTACTTC. This chain uses TRBV18 with TRBJ2-7, with TRBD2 matching 8 bases. This CDR3 is built from 13 residues. Germline assignment: CDR1 KGHSH and CDR2 LQKENI. Losses at the gene ends were 6 bases for V and 5 bases for J; bases not matched to a gene: 6.